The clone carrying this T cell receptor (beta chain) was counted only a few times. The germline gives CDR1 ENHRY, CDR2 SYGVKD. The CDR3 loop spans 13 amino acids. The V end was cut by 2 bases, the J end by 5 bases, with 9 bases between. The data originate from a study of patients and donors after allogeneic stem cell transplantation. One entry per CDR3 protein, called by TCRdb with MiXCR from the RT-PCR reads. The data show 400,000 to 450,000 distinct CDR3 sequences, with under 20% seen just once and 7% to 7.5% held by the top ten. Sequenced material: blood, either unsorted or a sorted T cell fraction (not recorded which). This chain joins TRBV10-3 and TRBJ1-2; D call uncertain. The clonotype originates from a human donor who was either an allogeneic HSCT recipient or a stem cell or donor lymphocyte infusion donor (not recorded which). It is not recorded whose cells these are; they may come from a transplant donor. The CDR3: CAISEASGYGYTF. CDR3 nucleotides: TGTGCCATCAGTGAGGCCTCGGGTTATGGCTACACCTTC.